The rows below give T cell receptor beta chains drawn from one sample of a study of breast tumors, draining lymph nodes, adjacent tissues. TCRdb processed the multiplex PCR reads anew with MiXCR; each CDR3 protein has one entry. The sample holds approximately 130,000 distinct CDR3 sequences, 21% seen once. Sequenced input: axillary lymph node tissue. These receptors were obtained from a female donor with breast cancer. Some clones in this sample may be carry-over from other donors' samples. CDR3s include the opening cysteine and the closing phenylalanine or tryptophan. D genes are given only for firm matches. Expanded clones are given a class, and other clones once, few, many or no size at all.

J | length | V | D | size | CDR3 | DNA
TRBJ2-1 | 15 | TRBV29-1 | TRBD2 | many | CSVEGGLAGGLEQFF | TGCAGCGTTGAAGGGGGACTAGCGGGAGGTCTTGAGCAGTTCTTC
TRBJ2-1 | 17 | TRBV7-8 | TRBD2 | many | CASSLSGYGGSSNEQFF | TGTGCCAGCAGCTTATCTGGGTATGGCGGGAGTAGTAATGAGCAGTTCTTC
TRBJ2-7 | 17 | TRBV4-2 | TRBD2 | . | CASSQGGIAGDVYEQYF | TGTGCCAGCAGCCAGGGGGGAATAGCGGGAGATGTCTACGAGCAGTACTTC
TRBJ2-7 | 14 | TRBV5-5 | TRBD2 | many | CASSGTSGTYEQYF | TGTGCCAGCAGCGGGACTAGCGGTACCTACGAGCAGTACTTC
TRBJ2-3 | 14 | TRBV12-3/TRBV12-4 | . | many | CASSFRGSTDTQYF | TGTGCCAGCAGTTTCCGCGGGAGCACAGATACGCAGTATTTT
TRBJ2-1 | 14 | TRBV9 | TRBD2 | many | CASSEGLALGEQFF | TGTGCCAGCAGCGAGGGACTAGCGCTTGGTGAGCAGTTCTTC
TRBJ1-4 | 13 | TRBV30 | . | few | CAWSVLAVRKLFF | TGTGCCTGGAGTGTACTGGCGGTCCGAAAACTGTTTTTT
TRBJ2-5 | 13 | TRBV30 | . | many | CAWRGEGRETQYF | TGTGCCTGGAGGGGAGAGGGCCGGGAGACCCAGTACTTC
TRBJ1-3 | 14 | TRBV20-1 | . | many | CSARISGFGNTIYF | TGCAGTGCTAGAATTTCGGGTTTTGGAAACACCATATATTTT
TRBJ1-5 | 18 | TRBV20-1 | TRBD1 | many | CSARDGPGGRGGNQPQHF | TGCAGTGCTAGAGATGGTCCAGGGGGACGGGGAGGCAATCAGCCCCAGCATTTT
TRBJ2-7 | 14 | TRBV10-1 | TRBD1 | . | CASSEGGTGYEQYF | TGCGCCAGCAGTGAGGGCGGGACAGGGTACGAGCAGTACTTC
TRBJ2-7 | 13 | TRBV20-1 | TRBD2 | many | CSASPGLADKQYF | TGCAGTGCTTCTCCGGGACTAGCGGATAAGCAGTACTTC
TRBJ2-5 | 15 | TRBV24-1 | TRBD2 | many | CATSGGLAGEETQYF | TGTGCCACCAGTGGCGGACTAGCGGGAGAAGAGACCCAGTACTTC
TRBJ2-1 | 13 | TRBV27 | . | many | CASSLNSYNEQFF | TGTGCCAGCAGTTTAAACTCCTACAATGAGCAGTTCTTC
TRBJ2-1 | 16 | TRBV12-5 | TRBD2 | many | CASGFGGAGPYNEQFF | TGTGCTAGTGGTTTCGGGGGGGCGGGTCCCTACAATGAGCAGTTCTTC
TRBJ1-6 | 15 | TRBV20-1 | . | many | CSARDPGRGHSPLHF | TGCAGTGCTAGAGATCCAGGGAGAGGCCATTCACCCCTCCACTTT
TRBJ2-3 | 17 | TRBV10-3 | TRBD2 | many | CAISESGLAGSTDTQYF | TGTGCCATCAGTGAGTCGGGTCTAGCGGGATCCACAGATACGCAGTATTTT
TRBJ2-2 | 16 | TRBV4-1 | . | few | CASSRTTPGSAGELFF | TGCGCCAGCAGCCGCACGACCCCGGGGTCCGCCGGGGAGCTGTTTTTT
TRBJ2-4 | 16 | TRBV4-1 | . | . | CASSQGGAGAKNIQYF | TGCGCCAGCAGCCAAGGGGGGGCCGGGGCCAAAAACATTCAGTACTTC
TRBJ1-5 | 14 | TRBV9 | . | . | CASSVANSNQPQHF | TGTGCCAGCAGCGTAGCTAACAGCAATCAGCCCCAGCATTTT
TRBJ2-1 | 12 | TRBV6-6 | . | many | CASSPEGDEQFF | TGTGCCAGCAGCCCCGAAGGCGATGAGCAGTTCTTC
TRBJ2-3 | 16 | TRBV6-2/TRBV6-3 | . | many | CATRWGAGEVTDTQYF | TGTGCCACCCGGTGGGGGGCAGGGGAAGTGACAGATACGCAGTATTTT
TRBJ2-3 | 13 | TRBV9 | . | many | CASSVDTADTQYF | TGTGCCAGCAGCGTAGACACGGCAGATACGCAGTATTTT
TRBJ2-7 | 12 | TRBV2 | TRBD1 | many | CASSETGVEQYF | TGTGCCAGCAGCGAGACAGGGGTCGAGCAGTACTTC
TRBJ2-5 | 15 | TRBV7-7 | . | many | CASSLVGGSGETQYF | TGTGCTAGCAGCTTAGTGGGGGGCAGCGGAGAGACCCAGTACTTC
TRBJ2-2 | 16 | TRBV15 | . | few | CATSRSRDPNTRELFF | TGTGCCACCAGCAGAAGCAGGGATCCGAACACCAGGGAGCTGTTTTTT
TRBJ2-3 | 11 | TRBV3-1 | . | many | CAIGSTDTQYF | TGTGCCATCGGTAGCACAGATACGCAGTATTTT
TRBJ1-1 | 14 | TRBV20-1 | TRBD1 | few | CSAADRGMNTEAFF | TGCAGTGCGGCGGACAGGGGGATGAACACTGAAGCTTTCTTT
TRBJ1-6 | 14 | TRBV20-1 | . | many | CNASGGTNNSPLHF | TGCAATGCTAGTGGGGGTACCAATAATTCACCCCTCCACTTT
TRBJ2-1 | 14 | TRBV6-6 | TRBD2 | many | CASGRAINYNEQFF | TGTGCCAGCGGGAGGGCCATCAACTACAATGAGCAGTTCTTC
TRBJ2-1 | 15 | TRBV5-1 | TRBD2 | . | CASSLGPTSTDTQFF | TGCGCCAGCAGCTTGGGTCCGACTAGCACAGATACGCAGTTCTTC
TRBJ2-3 | 14 | TRBV3-1 | TRBD2 | few | CASSYGGGADTQFF | TGTGCCAGCAGCTACGGGGGGGGGGCAGATACGCAGTTTTTT
TRBJ2-7 | 15 | TRBV5-1 | . | many | CASSHSGQPIYEQYF | TGCGCCAGCAGTCATTCGGGACAACCCATCTACGAGCAGTACTTC
TRBJ2-5 | 15 | TRBV5-5 | . | . | CASSFGSGNRETQYF | TGTGCCAGCAGCTTCGGGTCGGGGAATCGAGAGACCCAGTACTTC
TRBJ2-7 | 15 | TRBV27 | . | many | CASSPRGSGIYEQYF | TGTGCCAGCAGCCCACGGGGTAGCGGAATCTACGAGCAGTACTTC
TRBJ1-6 | 15 | TRBV28 | . | many | CASSLLGLNNSPLHF | TGTGCCAGCAGTTTGTTAGGACTCAATAATTCACCCCTCCACTTT
TRBJ1-2 | 14 | TRBV10-2 | . | many | CASSSGTDGYGYTF | TGCGCCAGCAGTTCCGGGACCGACGGCTATGGCTACACCTTC
TRBJ2-3 | 15 | TRBV19 | TRBD2 | many | CASRKRWGGPDTQYF | TGTGCCAGCCGTAAGAGGTGGGGAGGGCCGGATACGCAGTATTTT
TRBJ2-2 | 16 | TRBV3-1 | . | few | CASSHPLSGRAGELFF | TGTGCCAGCAGCCACCCCCTATCAGGTCGGGCCGGGGAGCTGTTTTTT
TRBJ2-1 | 16 | TRBV20-1 | TRBD2 | many | CSALAPGLAVYNEQFF | TGCAGTGCCCTAGCTCCCGGACTAGCGGTTTACAATGAGCAGTTCTTC
TRBJ2-5 | 11 | TRBV15 | TRBD2 | once | CATSTTGGGYF | TGTGCCACCAGCACAACGGGGGGGGGGTACTTC
TRBJ2-7 | 15 | TRBV2 | TRBD1 | many | CANTPTRTGNYEQYF | TGTGCCAACACTCCGACCCGGACAGGGAACTACGAGCAGTACTTC
TRBJ2-3 | 14 | TRBV28 | . | many | CASSLAKVGYTQYF | TGTGCCAGCAGTCTAGCGAAAGTGGGGTATACGCAGTATTTT
TRBJ2-2 | 15 | TRBV27 | . | . | CASSLVRQNTGELFF | TGTGCCAGCAGTTTAGTACGACAGAACACCGGGGAGCTGTTTTTT
TRBJ2-2 | 15 | TRBV24-1 | TRBD1 | . | CATSDGDRWTGELFF | TGTGCCACCAGTGATGGGGACAGGTGGACCGGGGAGCTGTTTTTT
TRBJ2-7 | 18 | TRBV5-6 | . | many | CASSSTQLGGLPWYEQYF | TGTGCCAGCAGCTCGACCCAACTAGGGGGGCTACCTTGGTACGAGCAGTACTTC
TRBJ1-2 | 14 | TRBV19 | . | many | CASSATWSDYGYTF | TGTGCCAGTAGTGCAACATGGAGTGACTATGGCTACACCTTC
TRBJ1-3 | 13 | TRBV6-5 | . | many | CASSPTYGNTIYF | TGTGCCAGCAGCCCCACGTATGGAAACACCATATATTTT
TRBJ2-3 | 17 | TRBV28 | TRBD2 | . | CASPPRRTSGTRDTQYF | TGTGCCAGCCCCCCCCGCAGGACTAGCGGGACTCGGGATACGCAGTATTTT
TRBJ2-1 | 16 | TRBV2 | TRBD2 | many | CASRGTGTRFPGEQFF | TGTGCCAGCAGGGGTACCGGGACTAGGTTTCCTGGTGAGCAGTTCTTC
TRBJ2-7 | 13 | TRBV6-1 | . | many | CASSAGWSSEQYF | TGTGCCAGCAGTGCAGGGTGGTCCTCCGAGCAGTACTTC
TRBJ2-7 | 16 | TRBV20-1 | TRBD2 | many | CSARPGTSVLSYEQYF | TGCAGTGCTAGACCCGGGACTAGCGTTCTCTCCTACGAGCAGTACTTC
TRBJ2-7 | 12 | TRBV6-1 | . | many | CASKLESYEQYF | TGTGCCAGCAAGTTAGAGAGCTACGAGCAGTACTTC
TRBJ1-3 | 21 | TRBV6-6 | . | few | CASSYPPVGQGGQFSGNTIYF | TGTGCCAGCAGTTACCCCCCCGTAGGGCAGGGCGGCCAGTTCTCTGGAAACACCATATATTTT
TRBJ1-2 | 14 | TRBV20-1 | TRBD1 | many | CSARDGTGNYGYTF | TGCAGTGCTAGAGATGGGACAGGGAACTATGGCTACACCTTC
TRBJ2-1 | 14 | TRBV30 | . | many | CAWSVGSSRNEQFF | TGTGCCTGGAGTGTAGGGTCTAGCCGCAATGAGCAGTTCTTC
TRBJ1-5 | 16 | TRBV30 | . | many | CAWSVSRVYSNQPQHF | TGTGCCTGGAGTGTATCCAGGGTCTATAGCAATCAGCCCCAGCATTTT
TRBJ2-7 | 13 | TRBV30 | TRBD2 | many | CAWNLAGAREQYF | TGTGCCTGGAACCTAGCGGGAGCACGCGAGCAGTACTTC
TRBJ2-7 | 14 | TRBV3-1 | . | once | CASSQGPGKGEQYF | TGTGCCAGCAGCCAAGGCCCTGGCAAGGGGGAGCAGTACTTC